The 26 T cell receptor beta chains given below trace back to one sample, sequenced in a study of T cells in Graves' hyperthyroidism and ophthalmopathy. RNA transcripts yielded amplified TCR beta CDR3 regions. HTBI primers were used for first-round RT-PCR of the TCR CDR3. Each CDR3 protein is one row after TCRdb ran MiXCR on the multiplex PCR reads. This sample has about 530,000 distinct CDR3 sequences; under 20% occur once, and the top ten carry around 17%. Sequencing input: blood. The receptor source for this set is a woman aged 18-35 years with Graves' ophthalmopathy.

This clonotype was observed a single time. This chain connects TRBV24-1 to TRBJ2-2; 11 bases agree with TRBD2. The CDR3 length is 17 residues. V shed 3 bases, J shed 3 bases, and the junction held 5 bases outside the gene matches. The germline gives CDR1 KGHDR, CDR2 SFDVKD. The CDR3 nucleotides read TGTGCCACCAGTGATAGTAGCGGGAGGGCCCACACCGGGGAGCTGTTTTTT. Its translation is CATSDSSGRAHTGELFF.

This clonotype was observed at least ten times. The V and J genes are TRBV30 and TRBJ2-5; D unclear. This CDR3 comprises 11 residues. CDR1 and CDR2 from the germline V gene are GTSNPN and SVGIG (reference sequence). Between the trimmed V and J ends, which lost 4 bases and 0 bases, there was a span of 3 bases. DNA of the CDR3: TGTGCCTGGACTAACCAAGAGACCCAGTACTTC. It translates to CAWTNQETQYF.

The V call is TRBV6-1, the J call TRBJ2-2, with 16 bases matching TRBD2. The CDR3 contains 19 residues. V lost 6 bases, J lost 2 bases, and 9 bases stayed unmatched. CDR1 and CDR2 from the germline V gene are MNHNS and SASEGT. The CDR3 reads CASSRGLAGGGGNTGELFF. The CDR3 DNA follows: TGTGCCAGCAGCCGGGGACTAGCGGGAGGGGGAGGAAACACCGGGGAGCTGTTTTTT.

This clonotype appeared a few times. The V gene is TRBV4-1, the J gene TRBJ1-2; D might be TRBD1 (6 bases). CDR1 and CDR2 from the germline V gene are MGHRA and YSYEKL. The CDR3 covers 14 residues. The V and J ends lost 1 base and 4 bases respectively, with 10 bases between them. The CDR3 spells CASSQGDRSYGYTF. The CDR3 DNA reads TGCGCCAGCAGCCAAGGTGACAGGAGCTATGGCTACACCTTC.

The rearrangement joins TRBV6-5 to TRBJ2-1; D unclear. The CDR3 runs to 15 residues. Trimming cost V 2 bases and J 8 bases, with 16 bases left between them. Germline V gene data show CDR1 as MNHEY and CDR2 as SVGAGI. The CDR3 sequence is CASSYSSPRIDEQFF. DNA of the CDR3: TGTGCCAGCAGTTACAGCTCGCCACGGATCGATGAGCAGTTCTTC.

This clonotype was seen only a few times. The chain combines TRBV7-8 with TRBJ2-5; unclear D gene. Trimming pared 7 bases from V and 4 bases from J, leaving 19 bases between. The CDR3 has 15 residues. The germline V gene has CDR1 SGHVS and CDR2 FQNEAQ. CDR3 protein: CASTPKGPFGETQYF. In DNA, the CDR3 is TGTGCCAGCACACCCAAGGGCCCTTTCGGAGAGACCCAGTACTTC.

In this sample, this clonotype turned up many times. The J gene is TRBJ2-2, the V gene TRBV7-2; 10 bases are shared with TRBD2. CDR3 length: 15 amino acids. V gave up 5 bases and J gave up 6 bases; unmatched junction bases: 6. The V gene's germline CDR1 is SGHTA and CDR2 FQGNSA. CDR3 sequence reads: CASSPGLAAPGELFF. The CDR3 nucleotides are TGTGCCAGCAGCCCTGGACTAGCGGCGCCCGGGGAGCTGTTTTTT.

This clonotype was seen many times. The V call is TRBV11-2, the J call TRBJ1-1; maybe TRBD1 (6 bases). Trimming cost V 5 bases and J 2 bases, with 12 bases left between them. Germline CDR1 is SGHAT and CDR2 is FQNNGV. This CDR3 comprises 14 residues. The CDR3 nucleotides read TGTGCCAGCAGCCACAGGGCCCCAAACACTGAAGCTTTCTTT. This encodes CASSHRAPNTEAFF. The variable domain in full, with the rest retrieved from reference TRBV11-2 and TRBJ1-1, is EAGVAQSPRYKIIEKRQSVAFWCNPISGHATLYWYQQILGQGPKLLIQFQNNGVVDDSQLPKDRFSAERLKGVDSTLKIQPAKLEDSAVYLCASSHRAPNTEAFFGQGTRLTVV.

For this clonotype: One base away lies a much larger clone, so this may be a sequencing read error. The rearrangement links TRBV6-1 to TRBJ1-2; tentative D call: TRBD1 (5 bases). CDR1 is MNHNS, CDR2 SASEGT, per germline. Trimming cost V 7 bases and J 4 bases, with 16 bases left between them. CDR3 length: 14 amino acids. In nucleotides, the CDR3 is TGTGCCAGCATTCCCATCGTCGGGACCTATGGCTACACCTTC. Amino acid sequence: CASIPIVGTYGYTF.

This clonotype was found many times. Compared with germline, one end of the junction differs, possibly owing to a read error. The chain employs TRBV28 and TRBJ1-1, with unresolved D. CDR1 MDHEN and CDR2 SYDVKM come from the germline V gene. The CDR3 spans 14 residues. This CDR3 is CASSLSRGNTEAFF. CDR3 coding DNA: TGCGCCAGCAGCTTGTCTCGCGGGAACACTGAAGCTTTCTTT.

This clonotype was seen many times. V is TRBV7-9 and J is TRBJ1-6; D is perhaps TRBD1 (6 bases). V was cut by 6 bases and J by 4 bases, with 22 bases left in between. Germline V CDR1 and CDR2: SEHNR, FQNEAQ (reference sequence). The CDR3 spans 18 residues. Written as DNA, the CDR3 is TGTGCCAGCAGTCTTTCGGGGGCGGTGACCGGGTATAATTCACCCCTCCACTTT. Protein: CASSLSGAVTGYNSPLHF.

This clonotype was found many times. The chain carries TRBV18 and TRBJ2-3; 8 nucleotides agree with TRBD2. This CDR3 contains 17 residues. Germline-derived CDR1 and CDR2 are KGHSH and LQKENI. V was pared by 2 bases and J by 2 bases, with 9 bases of the junction left unmatched. CDR3 nucleotides: TGTGCCAGCTCACCAGGAAGCCGGGAGGGCCCCACAGATACGCAGTATTTT. Translated: CASSPGSREGPTDTQYF.

This clonotype was recorded at least ten times. The gene calls are TRBV6-1 and TRBJ1-2; 9 bases are shared with TRBD1. CDR1 and CDR2 from the germline V gene are MNHNS and SASEGT. With V trimmed by 6 bases and J by 4 bases, 6 bases remained unmatched. The CDR3 consists of 14 residues. CDR3 DNA sequence: TGTGCCAGCAGCAAACAGGGGGCTGGCTATGGCTACACCTTC. It translates to CASSKQGAGYGYTF.

This chain links TRBV27 with TRBJ2-3, with D unclear. Germline values: CDR1 MNHEY, CDR2 SMNVEV (reference sequence). Deletions cut 8 bases from V and 4 bases from J, with 13 bases between. The CDR3 sequence is 13 residues long. The CDR3 sequence is CASSSYPADTQYF. CDR3 DNA: TGTGCCAGCTCCTCATACCCCGCAGATACGCAGTATTTT.

The CDR3: CASIKTQGLTEAFF. DNA for the CDR3: TGTGCCAGCATCAAAACACAGGGGTTGACTGAAGCTTTCTTT. The chain links TRBV6-1 to TRBJ1-1; 7 nucleotides match TRBD1. The junction had 10 bases not matched to a gene; V was cut back by 7 bases and J by 5 bases. CDR1 is MNHNS and CDR2 is SASEGT in the germline V gene. The CDR3 is 14 amino acids.

This clonotype was seen repeatedly, ten times or more. This chain joins TRBV3-1 and TRBJ2-3; 7 nucleotides line up with TRBD2. This CDR3 is 16 amino acids long. The J segment lost 3 bases and the V segment lost 0 bases, leaving 6 bases of the junction unmatched. Germline CDR1 reads LGHDT; CDR2 reads YNNKEL (reference sequence). CDR3 bases: TGTGCCAGCAGCCAAGATCCCAGCGGGACTACAGATACGCAGTATTTT. This sequence encodes CASSQDPSGTTDTQYF.

This chain links TRBV10-3 with TRBJ1-6; D possibly corresponds to TRBD1 (5 bases). The germline gives CDR1 ENHRY, CDR2 SYGVKD. CDR3 length equals 13 residues. Trimming took 8 bases from V and 7 from J, leaving 12 bases between them. The CDR3 coding sequence is TGTGCCATCGGGGGGACGGAAAATTCACCCCTCCACTTT. As protein: CAIGGTENSPLHF.

The gene calls are TRBV29-1 and TRBJ2-5, with 7 bases that match TRBD1. V lost 8 bases, J lost 7 bases, and 13 bases stayed unmatched. The CDR3 is 13 amino acids. Germline V CDR1 and CDR2: SQVTM, ANQGSEA. CDR3 sequence: CSSRDSVRLTQYF. In DNA, the CDR3 is TGCAGCTCCCGGGACAGCGTTAGGTTGACCCAGTACTTC. The full variable domain, rest sourced from reference TRBV29-1 and TRBJ2-5, is SAVISQKPSRDICQRGTSLTIQCQVDSQVTMMFWYRQQPGQSLTLIATANQGSEATYESGFVIDKFPISRPNLTFSTLTVSNMSPEDSSIYLCSSRDSVRLTQYFGPGTRLLVL.

At least ten counts were recorded for this clonotype. The chain links TRBV20-1 to TRBJ2-2; 7 nucleotides agree with TRBD1. Trimming at V came to 3 bases and at J to 3 bases, leaving 7 bases not matched to a gene. From germline, CDR1 is DFQATT and CDR2 SNEGSKA (reference sequence). The CDR3 length is 15 residues. The CDR3 loop reads CSASFGQVDTGELFF. DNA for the CDR3: TGCAGTGCTAGTTTTGGACAGGTGGACACCGGGGAGCTGTTTTTT.

This clonotype was detected many times. The V and J genes are TRBV20-1 and TRBJ1-1; D ambiguous. This CDR3 is 14 amino acids long. Trimming stripped 4 bases from V and 6 bases from J, with 18 bases between. Per germline, CDR1 DFQATT and CDR2 SNEGSKA (reference sequence). The CDR3 bases are TGCAGTGCTATTCGGGCCTCCGCGGTCGCTGAAGCTTTCTTT. Protein sequence: CSAIRASAVAEAFF.

The rearrangement uses TRBV20-1 and TRBJ1-5; TRBD1 aligns across 8 bases. From germline, CDR1 is DFQATT and CDR2 SNEGSKA (reference sequence). V was clipped by 6 bases and J by 0 bases; unmatched bases: 10. This CDR3 contains 16 residues. The CDR3 DNA sequence: TGCAGTGCCTTCCCCAGGGGGCGAGGTAGCAATCAGCCCCAGCATTTT. This gives the protein CSAFPRGRGSNQPQHF.

The rearrangement links TRBV24-1 to TRBJ2-1; D unclear. CDR3 length: 13 residues. V lost 1 base and J 6 bases, leaving 6 bases between the germline ends. Per germline, CDR1 KGHDR and CDR2 SFDVKD. The CDR3 loop reads CATSDFGRNEQFF. CDR3 coding DNA: TGTGCCACCAGTGATTTTGGGCGCAATGAGCAGTTCTTC.

The chain employs TRBV10-2 and TRBJ1-4, with D uncertain. Per the germline V gene, CDR1 is WSHSY and CDR2 is SAAADI. Trimming left V 7 bases short and J 1 base short, with 13 bases between. This CDR3 spans 15 amino acids. The CDR3 sequence: CASTPSGRTNEKLFF. The CDR3 nucleotides read TGCGCCAGCACCCCGAGCGGCAGAACTAATGAAAAACTGTTTTTT.

This clonotype was counted many times. The chain has TRBV11-2 and TRBJ2-5; 7 nucleotides agree with TRBD1. CDR1 and CDR2 (germline): SGHAT, FQNNGV. The CDR3 runs to 16 residues. Unmatched junction bases numbered 6, after V lost 1 base and J lost 1 base. The CDR3 nucleotides are TGTGCCAGCAGCTTAGTTTTGAGGACAGGCCAAGAGACCCAGTACTTC. This translates into CASSLVLRTGQETQYF.

This clonotype was seen many times. The chain combines TRBV3-1 with TRBJ2-1; 11 bases align to TRBD1. J was trimmed by 7 bases and V by 4 bases; bases with no gene match: 6. Germline V lookup: CDR1 LGHDT, CDR2 YNNKEL (reference sequence). There are 15 residues in the CDR3. The DNA of the CDR3 is TGTGCCAGCAGCCTCGGGACAGGGGGAAGGAATGAGCAGTTCTTC. Its protein is CASSLGTGGRNEQFF.

The gene calls are TRBV18 and TRBJ1-1; 9 bases fit TRBD1. Germline lookup yields CDR1 KGHSH and CDR2 LQKENI. The CDR3 runs 16 residues. J was trimmed by 6 bases and V by 5 bases; bases with no gene match: 13. The CDR3 spells CASSSFRDRDQAEAFF. The CDR3 DNA sequence: TGTGCCAGCTCATCATTCCGGGACAGGGACCAAGCTGAAGCTTTCTTT.